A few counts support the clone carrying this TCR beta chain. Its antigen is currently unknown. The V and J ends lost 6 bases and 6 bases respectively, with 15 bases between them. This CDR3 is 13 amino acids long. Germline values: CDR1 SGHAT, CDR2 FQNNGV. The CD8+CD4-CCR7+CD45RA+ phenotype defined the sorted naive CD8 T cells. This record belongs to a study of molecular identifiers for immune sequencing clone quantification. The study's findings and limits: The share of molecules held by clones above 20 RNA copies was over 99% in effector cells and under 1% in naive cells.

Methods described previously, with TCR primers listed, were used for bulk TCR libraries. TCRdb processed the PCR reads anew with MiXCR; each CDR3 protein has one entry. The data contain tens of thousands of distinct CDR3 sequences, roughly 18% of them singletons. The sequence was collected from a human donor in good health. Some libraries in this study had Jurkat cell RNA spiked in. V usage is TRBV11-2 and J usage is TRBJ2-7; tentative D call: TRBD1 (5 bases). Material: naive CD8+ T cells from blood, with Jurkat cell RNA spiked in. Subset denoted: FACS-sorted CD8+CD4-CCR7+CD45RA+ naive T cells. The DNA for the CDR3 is TGTGCCAGCAGAGGTGAACAGGTGCTCGAGCAGTACTTC. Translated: CASRGEQVLEQYF.